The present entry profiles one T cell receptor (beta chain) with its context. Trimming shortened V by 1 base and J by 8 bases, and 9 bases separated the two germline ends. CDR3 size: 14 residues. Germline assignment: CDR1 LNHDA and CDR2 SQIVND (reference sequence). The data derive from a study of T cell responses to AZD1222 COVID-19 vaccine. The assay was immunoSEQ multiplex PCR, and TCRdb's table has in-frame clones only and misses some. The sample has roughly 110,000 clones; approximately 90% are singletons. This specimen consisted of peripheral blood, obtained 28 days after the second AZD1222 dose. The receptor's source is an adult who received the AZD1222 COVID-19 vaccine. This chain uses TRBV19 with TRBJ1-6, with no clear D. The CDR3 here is CASSIVGPDSPLHF. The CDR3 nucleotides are TGTGCCAGTAGTATAGTAGGGCCCGATTCACCCCTCCACTTT.